The present TCR beta chain was sequenced within a study of cytotoxic CD8 clonotypes in ibrutinib-treated CLL. Looking at the study overall: IGHV unmutated roughly 17; relapsed/refractory around twelve; treatment-naive roughly 15. With a range of 6 to 36, the median treatment time before response samples were taken was roughly 12 months.

Study-wide results and limits: Clonality went up at ibrutinib response and then declined back toward baseline at progression.

TCRdb's table, derived via immunoSEQ multiplex PCR, lists solely in-frame clones and lacks some. This table holds about 150,000 clones, approximately 81% found once. The CDR3 runs to 14 residues. The germline V and J ends were trimmed by 0 bases and 6 bases, with 9 bases remaining between them. CDR1 is SGHRS and CDR2 is YFSETQ in the germline V gene. Cryopreserved PBMCs provided about 2 micrograms of genomic DNA for the TCR beta libraries. Turning to this clone: Its antigen is still unknown.

This TCR derives from a human donor with chronic lymphocytic leukemia. The chain couples TRBV5-1 to TRBJ1-4, with D unclear. The sample in question was PBMCs, obtained after 12 months of ibrutinib treatment. The CDR3 reads CASSLGRVDEKLFF. In DNA form, the CDR3 reads TGCGCCAGCAGCTTGGGAAGGGTTGATGAAAAACTGTTTTTT.